Listed here are 26 T cell receptor beta chains from one sample, sequenced in a study of PD-1 blockade in mismatch repair-deficient tumors. The protocol was immunoSEQ multiplex PCR, while the TCRdb copy is restricted to in-frame clones and leaves out a portion. The repertoire has approximately 79,000 clones, approximately 80% of them found once; the top ten carry over 4.5%. The sequencing used peripheral blood, collected 44 weeks after starting pembrolizumab. The origin of the receptors is an adult with mismatch repair-deficient cancer.

The V and J genes are TRBV7-2 and TRBJ1-2; 9 positions agree with TRBD1. Germline V gene data show CDR1 as SGHTA and CDR2 as FQGNSA. With V trimmed by 5 bases and J by 4 bases, 8 bases remained unmatched. The CDR3 is 15 amino acids. CDR3 protein: CASSLGGTGSYGYTF. CDR3 DNA: TGTGCCAGCAGCCTAGGGGGGACAGGGAGCTATGGCTACACCTTC.

This chain links TRBV29-1 with TRBJ1-5; D unresolved. V lost 3 bases, J lost 12 bases, and 9 bases lay in between. Germline CDR1 is SQVTM and CDR2 is ANQGSEA. The CDR3 sequence is 10 residues long. The DNA of the CDR3 is TGCAGCGTTGAGAGGCGGCACCAGCATTTT. Translation gives CSVERRHQHF. Full variable domain (rest looked up from reference TRBV29-1 and TRBJ1-5): SAVISQKPSRDICQRGTSLTIQCQVDSQVTMMFWYRQQPGQSLTLIATANQGSEATYESGFVIDKFPISRPNLTFSTLTVSNMSPEDSSIYLCSVERRHQHFGDGTRLSIL.

This clone was counted between two and nine times. The chain has TRBV7-9 and TRBJ2-7, with TRBD1 as a possible D gene (6 bases). The CDR3 contains 13 residues. CDR1 and CDR2 from the germline V gene are SEHNR and FQNEAQ (reference sequence). V shed 6 bases and J shed 1 base, with 10 bases lying between them. CDR3 region: CASRAGESYEQYF. The CDR3 nucleotides are TGTGCCAGCAGGGCAGGGGAATCCTACGAGCAGTACTTC.

V is TRBV7-2 and J is TRBJ2-3, with D unresolved. There are 12 residues in the CDR3. Germline V CDR1 and CDR2: SGHTA, FQGNSA. V gave up 5 bases and J gave up 2 bases, with 5 bases separating them. The CDR3 sequence: CASSIFTDTQYF. As DNA, the CDR3 is TGTGCCAGCAGCATCTTCACAGATACGCAGTATTTT.

This chain joins TRBV6-1 and TRBJ1-1; D perhaps matches TRBD1 (5 bases). V dropped 7 bases and J dropped 4 bases, with 19 bases sitting between them. The CDR3 length is 15 residues. Germline V gives CDR1 MNHNS, CDR2 SASEGT. This CDR3 is CASTSQRDAGTEAFF. The CDR3 DNA reads as TGTGCCAGCACCTCTCAACGGGACGCAGGCACTGAAGCTTTCTTT.

This chain connects TRBV19 to TRBJ1-2, with 7 bases aligning to TRBD1. Germline CDR1 LNHDA, CDR2 SQIVND (reference sequence). The CDR3 runs to 16 residues. V gave up 6 bases and J gave up 0 bases; unmatched junction bases: 10. CDR3 protein: CASSRDSRFSNYGYTF. The CDR3 DNA reads TGTGCCAGTAGCAGGGACAGCCGTTTTTCTAACTATGGCTACACCTTC.

The rearrangement joins TRBV7-9 to TRBJ2-5, with TRBD2 matching over 11 bases. This CDR3 contains 16 residues. Germline V gene sequence: CDR1 SEHNR, CDR2 FQNEAQ (reference sequence). J was trimmed by 2 bases and V by 5 bases; bases with no gene match: 7. The CDR3: CASSKTSGVKQETQYF. CDR3 bases: TGTGCCAGCAGCAAGACTAGCGGGGTAAAGCAAGAGACCCAGTACTTC.

The gene calls are TRBV7-2 and TRBJ2-1; 10 bases match TRBD2. V trimming: 5 bases; J trimming: 6 bases; junction bases outside the gene matches: 7. The CDR3 covers 15 residues. CDR1 and CDR2 from the germline V gene are SGHTA and FQGNSA. CDR3 sequence reads: CASSLLAGAGNEQFF. Written as DNA, the CDR3 is TGTGCCAGCAGCCTTCTAGCGGGAGCCGGCAATGAGCAGTTCTTC.

The chain uses TRBV20-1 and TRBJ2-7; D gene unclear. Deletions cut 1 base from V and 4 bases from J, with 5 bases between. This CDR3 has 11 residues. Per germline, CDR1 DFQATT and CDR2 SNEGSKA (reference sequence). This CDR3 reads CSARVDYEQYF. The DNA for the CDR3 is TGCAGTGCTAGAGTCGATTACGAGCAGTACTTC.

Comments on this clone: The junction departs from germline at one end; a sequencing error may be responsible. The J gene is TRBJ2-7, the V gene TRBV15; D possibly uses TRBD1 or TRBD2 (5 bases each). Germline V gene sequence: CDR1 LNHNV, CDR2 YYDKDF (reference sequence). The CDR3 has 12 amino acids. CDR3 in amino acids: CATSKPRGPRSF. The CDR3 DNA reads TGTGCCACCAGCAAGCCCCGGGGACCCAGAAGTTTC. Based on the CDR3 plus reference TRBV15 and TRBJ2-7, the full variable domain is DAMVIQNPRYQVTQFGKPVTLSCSQTLNHNVMYWYQQKSSQAPKLLFHYYDKDFNNEADTPDNFQSRRPNTSFCFLDIRSPGLGDTAMYLCATSKPRGPRSFGPGTRLTVT.

The V and J genes are TRBV19 and TRBJ2-1; no clear D gene. Per the germline V gene, CDR1 is LNHDA and CDR2 is SQIVND (reference sequence). V shed 7 bases and J shed 5 bases, with 30 bases lying between them. This CDR3 is built from 19 residues. This CDR3 is CASIRGVFCGPHYNNEQFF. The CDR3 coding sequence is TGTGCCAGTATTCGAGGAGTGTTTTGTGGCCCACACTACAACAATGAGCAGTTCTTC. Full variable domain (outside the CDR3, taken from reference TRBV19 and TRBJ2-1): DGGITQSPKYLFRKEGQNVTLSCEQNLNHDAMYWYRQDPGQGLRLIYYSQIVNDFQKGDIAEGYSVSREKKESFPLTVTSAQKNPTAFYLCASIRGVFCGPHYNNEQFFGPGTRLTVL.

J is TRBJ1-2 and V is TRBV10-2, with D unresolved. The CDR3 is 14 amino acids. Trimming pared 8 bases from V and 0 bases from J, leaving 13 bases between. Germline V gives CDR1 WSHSY, CDR2 SAAADI. CDR3 amino acids: CASGKSGSNYGYTF. In nucleotides, the CDR3 is TGCGCCAGCGGCAAATCTGGGTCTAACTATGGCTACACCTTC.

The rearrangement links TRBV5-1 to TRBJ2-3; D remains ambiguous. Trimming stripped 2 bases from V and 1 base from J, with 8 bases between. Germline V gene lookup returns CDR1 SGHRS and CDR2 YFSETQ. The CDR3 consists of 14 residues. DNA of the CDR3: TGCGCCAGCAGCTTCGACTCGGGCACAGATACGCAGTATTTT. Protein sequence: CASSFDSGTDTQYF.

The CDR3 sequence is CASSLTRNEAFF. CDR3 coding DNA: TGTGCCAGCAGCTTGACACGAAATGAAGCTTTCTTT. V gene TRBV7-2 combines with J gene TRBJ1-1; D uncertain. Germline-derived CDR1 and CDR2 are SGHTA and FQGNSA. The CDR3 loop spans 12 amino acids. Between the trimmed V and J ends, which lost 3 bases and 7 bases, there was a span of 9 bases.

J is TRBJ1-4 and V is TRBV6-1; 7 bases fit TRBD1. This CDR3 is 15 amino acids long. CDR1 is MNHNS and CDR2 is SASEGT in the germline V gene. Trimming removed 2 bases from V and 3 bases from J; junction bases left unmatched: 3. The CDR3 DNA is TGTGCCAGCAGTGAATTGGGGACAGCTAATGAAAAACTGTTTTTT. It is translated as CASSELGTANEKLFF.

The rearrangement joins TRBV7-8 to TRBJ2-7; TRBD2 aligns across 8 bases. V lost 3 bases, J lost 3 bases, and 13 bases stayed unmatched. The CDR3 contains 17 residues. From germline, CDR1 is SGHVS and CDR2 FQNEAQ. CDR3 nucleotides: TGTGCCAGCAGCTTGCTAATGGGACTAGGCCGAGACTACGAGCAGTACTTC. Its translation: CASSLLMGLGRDYEQYF.

The chain recombines TRBV14 with TRBJ1-2; possibly TRBD1 for D (5 bases). This CDR3 contains 17 residues. V shed 1 base and J shed 4 bases, with 19 bases lying between them. CDR1 SGHDN and CDR2 FVKESK come from the germline V gene. CDR3 loop: CASSQAGQGQKGYGYTF. The CDR3 DNA reads TGTGCCAGCAGCCAAGCGGGGCAGGGCCAGAAGGGCTATGGCTACACCTTC.

The chain links TRBV9 to TRBJ2-2; D is possibly TRBD2 (5 bases). This CDR3 region has 14 residues. The V end was cut by 5 bases, the J end by 3 bases, with 11 bases between. Germline CDR1 is SGDLS and CDR2 is YYNGEE. CDR3: CASRDGMDTGELFF. The CDR3 coding sequence is TGTGCCAGCAGAGACGGGATGGACACCGGGGAGCTGTTTTTT.

The table lists this clone with a count of one. This chain connects TRBV2 to TRBJ1-1; TRBD1 might be the D (6 bases). The germline gives CDR1 SNHLY, CDR2 FYNNEI. CDR3 length equals 15 residues. V was cut by 4 bases and J by 4 bases, with 16 bases left in between. The CDR3 protein is CASSVSGGGGTEAFF. The CDR3 coding sequence is TGTGCCAGCAGTGTATCTGGGGGCGGTGGCACTGAAGCTTTCTTT.

This clone was seen only once. The CDR3 nucleotides read TGTGCCAGCAGCGTAGAAGGGTTCTATGGCTACACCTTC. Its translation is CASSVEGFYGYTF. The V and J genes are TRBV9 and TRBJ1-2; D is undetermined. In germline, CDR1 is SGDLS, CDR2 YYNGEE. V lost 0 bases and J 4 bases, leaving 7 bases between the germline ends. The CDR3 has 13 residues.

The V and J genes are TRBV10-3 and TRBJ2-1; D remains ambiguous. Trimming removed 4 bases at V and 6 bases at J, with 7 bases between. Germline CDR1 ENHRY, CDR2 SYGVKD. CDR3 length: 12 amino acids. CDR3 protein: CAISGGGNEQFF. The CDR3 bases are TGTGCCATCAGTGGCGGCGGCAATGAGCAGTTCTTC.

This chain uses TRBV5-4 with TRBJ1-3, with D hard to call. V was cut by 4 bases and J by 5 bases, with 10 bases left in between. Looked up from germline, CDR1 is SGHNT and CDR2 is YYREEE (reference sequence). This CDR3 contains 13 residues. This CDR3 is CASSVDTRNTIYF. DNA for the CDR3: TGTGCCAGCAGCGTAGACACTAGAAACACCATATATTTT.

The J gene is TRBJ1-4, the V gene TRBV2; the match to TRBD1 covers 8 bases. The CDR3 covers 13 residues. The trim removed 5 bases at V and 7 bases at J, leaving 3 bases unmatched. Per the germline V gene, CDR1 is SNHLY and CDR2 is FYNNEI. CDR3 residues: CASSPGGGEKLFF. As DNA, the CDR3 is TGTGCCAGCAGTCCAGGGGGCGGTGAAAAACTGTTTTTT.

The CDR3 sequence is CASSPTLSGGDEQYF. The CDR3 DNA follows: TGCGCCAGCTCCCCGACTCTCTCCGGAGGTGACGAGCAGTACTTC. The chain couples TRBV5-1 to TRBJ2-7, with D possibly being TRBD2 (5 bases). Trimming stripped 7 bases from V and 5 bases from J, with 22 bases between. CDR1 and CDR2 from the germline V gene are SGHRS and YFSETQ. The CDR3 is 15 amino acids.

This chain connects TRBV2 to TRBJ2-1; D is perhaps TRBD1 or TRBD2 (5 bases each). Trimming pared 10 bases from V and 0 bases from J, leaving 13 bases between. The germline CDR1 and CDR2 sequences are SNHLY and FYNNEI. The CDR3 spans 14 residues. The DNA of the CDR3 is TGTGCCATAACCTCAGGGAGCTCCTACAATGAGCAGTTCTTC. Encoded protein: CAITSGSSYNEQFF.

This sequence joins TRBV18 and TRBJ2-2, with TRBD2 matching over 13 bases. This CDR3 is 15 amino acids long. V lost 3 bases, J lost 6 bases, and 1 base stayed unmatched. Looked up from germline, CDR1 is KGHSH and CDR2 is LQKENI. The CDR3 sequence: CASSPGLAGAGELFF. The CDR3 DNA reads TGTGCCAGCTCACCTGGACTAGCGGGAGCCGGGGAGCTGTTTTTT.